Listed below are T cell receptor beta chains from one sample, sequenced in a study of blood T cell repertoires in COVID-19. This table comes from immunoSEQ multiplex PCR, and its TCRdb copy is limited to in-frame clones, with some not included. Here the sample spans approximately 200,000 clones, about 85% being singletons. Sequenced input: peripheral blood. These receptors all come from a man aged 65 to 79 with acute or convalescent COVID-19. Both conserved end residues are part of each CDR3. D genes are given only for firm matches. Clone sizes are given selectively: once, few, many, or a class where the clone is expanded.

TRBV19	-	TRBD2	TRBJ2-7	TGTGCCAGTAGCTTACCGGGACTAGCGGGAGAGGACGAGCAGTACTTC	CASSLPGLAGEDEQYF
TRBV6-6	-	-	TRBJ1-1	TGTGCCAGCAGTTACATAGGGGCTAACACTGAAGCTTTCTTT	CASSYIGANTEAFF
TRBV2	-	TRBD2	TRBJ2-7	TGTGCCAGCCCTGGGACTAGCGTGCCCTACGAGCAGTACTTC	CASPGTSVPYEQYF
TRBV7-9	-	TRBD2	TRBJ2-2	TGTGCCAGCAGCGTCTTTCCGGGGGGAGCGGGAACCGGGGAGCTGTTTTTT	CASSVFPGGAGTGELFF
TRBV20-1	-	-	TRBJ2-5	TGCAGTGCTAGTCCCACTACCAAAGAGACCCAGTACTTC	CSASPTTKETQYF
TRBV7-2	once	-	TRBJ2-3	TGTGCCAGCAGCTTTGGGACTTTCCGCACAGATACGCAGTATTTT	CASSFGTFRTDTQYF
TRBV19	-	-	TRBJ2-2	TGTGCCAGTATAGGGCAGGGTATCGGGGAGCTGTTTTTT	CASIGQGIGELFF
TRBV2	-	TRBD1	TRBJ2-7	TGTGCCAGCAGTAGTGACAGGGTCGCAGGCGAGCAGTACTTC	CASSSDRVAGEQYF
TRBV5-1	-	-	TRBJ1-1	TGCGCCAGCAGCTTGGAGCGGCAGCAGAACACTGAAGCTTTCTTT	CASSLERQQNTEAFF
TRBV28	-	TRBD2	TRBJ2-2	TGTGCCAGCAGTTTCGGTGCGGGAGATGTCACCGGGGAGCTGTTTTTT	CASSFGAGDVTGELFF
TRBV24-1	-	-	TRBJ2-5	TGTGCCACCAGTGCAGACACGGAAGAGACCCAGTACTTC	CATSADTEETQYF
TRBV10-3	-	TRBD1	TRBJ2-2	TGTGCCATCAGTGAGTCGACAGGGTCGAACACCGGGGAGCTGTTTTTT	CAISESTGSNTGELFF
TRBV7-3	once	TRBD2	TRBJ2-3	TGTGCCAGCAGCGCCCGTCTAACTAGCGGGGGATTAGGGGATACGCAGTATTTT	CASSARLTSGGLGDTQYF
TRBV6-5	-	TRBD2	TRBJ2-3	TGTGCCAGCAACCAGCTAGCGGCACACACAGATACGCAGTATTTT	CASNQLAAHTDTQYF
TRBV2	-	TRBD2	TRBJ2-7	TGTGCCAGCACTGGACTAGCGGTATACGAGCAGTACTTC	CASTGLAVYEQYF
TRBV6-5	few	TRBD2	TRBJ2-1	TGTGCCAGCAGTCGGACTAGCGGGAACTCTGAGCAGTTCTTC	CASSRTSGNSEQFF
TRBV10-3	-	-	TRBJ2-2	TGTGCCATCAGTGCCGGACAGCCGAACACCGGGGAGCTGTTTTTT	CAISAGQPNTGELFF
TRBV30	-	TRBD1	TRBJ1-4	TGTGCCTGGGGACAGGGGTATAATGAAAAACTGTTTTTT	CAWGQGYNEKLFF
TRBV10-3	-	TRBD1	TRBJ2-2	TGTGCCATCAGTCCCGGGACAGGGATCGGGGAGCTGTTTTTT	CAISPGTGIGELFF
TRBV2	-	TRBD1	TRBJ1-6	TGTGCCAGCAGTGATAACAGGGGCGTTAATTCACCCCTCCACTTT	CASSDNRGVNSPLHF
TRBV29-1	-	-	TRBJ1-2	TGCAGCGGAATGGACAGAAACTATGGCTACACCTTC	CSGMDRNYGYTF
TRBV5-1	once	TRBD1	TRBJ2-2	TGCGCCAGCAGGCCCGGACAGGGGATCACCGGGGAGCTGTTTTTT	CASRPGQGITGELFF
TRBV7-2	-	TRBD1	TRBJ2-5	TGTGCCAGCAGTTATGGGACAGGGGGCAGGAAGACCCAGTACTTC	CASSYGTGGRKTQYF
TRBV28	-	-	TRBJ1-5	TGTGCCAGCAGTGACGGGGGTAGCCAGCCCCAGCATTTT	CASSDGGSQPQHF
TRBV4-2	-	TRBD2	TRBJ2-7	TGTGCCAGCAGCCAAGAAGCGGGAGGGCCTTACGAGCAGTACTTC	CASSQEAGGPYEQYF
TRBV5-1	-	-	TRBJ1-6	TGCGCCAGCAGCTTAGACAGGATTAATTCACCCCTCCACTTT	CASSLDRINSPLHF
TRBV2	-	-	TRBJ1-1	TGTGCCAGCAGTGAAGCGCGGGCAAGGCGTGGCACTGAAGCTTTCTTT	CASSEARARRGTEAFF
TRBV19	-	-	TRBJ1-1	TGTGCCAGTAGTATTCCAGGACAGAACACTGAAGCTTTCTTT	CASSIPGQNTEAFF
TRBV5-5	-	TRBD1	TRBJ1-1	TGTGCCAGCAGCCAGATGACAGGGACTGAAGCTTTCTTT	CASSQMTGTEAFF
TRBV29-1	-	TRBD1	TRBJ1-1	TGCAGCGTTCAGGGGACAGGGACTGAAGCTTTCTTT	CSVQGTGTEAFF
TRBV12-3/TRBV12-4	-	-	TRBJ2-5	TGTGCCAGCAGCCGGGACTCAGGGGAGACCCAGTACTTC	CASSRDSGETQYF
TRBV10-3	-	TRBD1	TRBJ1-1	TGTGCCATCACCCCCGGGACAGCCTTCGAAGCTTTCTTT	CAITPGTAFEAFF
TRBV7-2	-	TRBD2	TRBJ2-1	TGTGCCAGCAGGATAACGGGGACTAGCTACAATGAGCAGTTCTTC	CASRITGTSYNEQFF
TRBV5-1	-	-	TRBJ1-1	TGCGCCAGCAGCTTGGGACGGGGGAACACTGAAGCTTTCTTT	CASSLGRGNTEAFF
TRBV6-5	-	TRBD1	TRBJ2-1	TGTGCCAGCAGTTTAAAGGGGGCTCACAATGAGCAGTTCTTC	CASSLKGAHNEQFF
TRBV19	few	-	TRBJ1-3	TGTGCCAGTAGTCGCCAGGCGGGCATCTCTGGAAACACCATATATTTT	CASSRQAGISGNTIYF
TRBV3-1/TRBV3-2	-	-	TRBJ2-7	TGTGCCAGCAGCAGGGGTCCCTCCTACGAGCAGTACTTC	CASSRGPSYEQYF
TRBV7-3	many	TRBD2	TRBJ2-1	TGTGCCAGCAGCGAAAGCCTTAGCGGGACTACCTACAATGAGCAGTTCTTC	CASSESLSGTTYNEQFF
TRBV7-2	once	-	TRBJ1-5	TGTGCCAGCAGCTCCTTCAATCAGCCCCAGCATTTT	CASSSFNQPQHF
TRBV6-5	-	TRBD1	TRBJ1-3	TGTGCCAGCAGTAGGGACAGGGACCCTGGAAACACCATATATTTT	CASSRDRDPGNTIYF
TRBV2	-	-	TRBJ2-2	TGTGCCAGCAGTCTACTCAGGGACACCGGGGAGCTGTTTTTT	CASSLLRDTGELFF
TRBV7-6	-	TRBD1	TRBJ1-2	TGTGCCAGCAGCGCGGGACAGCCAGCTAACTATGGCTACACCTTC	CASSAGQPANYGYTF
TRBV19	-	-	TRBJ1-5	TGTGCCAGTAGTATCACAGGGTTAAGCAATCAGCCCCAGCATTTT	CASSITGLSNQPQHF
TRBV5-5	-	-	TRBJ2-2	TGTGCCAGCAGCTTGTTGACCCAGGGATCCACCGGGGAGCTGTTTTTT	CASSLLTQGSTGELFF
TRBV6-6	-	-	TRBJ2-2	TGTGCCAGCAGTCCCCAAAGTGGGGCAGGGATCACCGGGGAGCTGTTTTTT	CASSPQSGAGITGELFF
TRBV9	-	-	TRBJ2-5	TGTGCCAGCAGCGCGCGGGGCCAAGAGACCCAGTACTTC	CASSARGQETQYF
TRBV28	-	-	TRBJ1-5	TGTGCCAGCAGTTTAGGTGGCAGATCGAATCAGCCCCAGCATTTT	CASSLGGRSNQPQHF
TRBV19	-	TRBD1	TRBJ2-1	TGTGCCAGTAGTCAAACAGGGGGCCGCGGCAATGAGCAGTTCTTC	CASSQTGGRGNEQFF
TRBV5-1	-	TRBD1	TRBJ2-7	TGCGCCAGCAGCCGTTCGACAGGGGGCCCCTACGAGCAGTACTTC	CASSRSTGGPYEQYF
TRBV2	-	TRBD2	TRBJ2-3	TGTGCCAGCAGCGCCGGGACTAACACAGATACGCAGTATTTT	CASSAGTNTDTQYF
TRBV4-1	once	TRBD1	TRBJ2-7	TGCGCCAGCAGCGACCGGGACAGGGACCTCCCGCAGCAGTACTTC	CASSDRDRDLPQQYF
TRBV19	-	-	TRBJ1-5	TGTGCCAGTAGTATACCCAAACTCAGGCAGCCCCAGCATTTT	CASSIPKLRQPQHF
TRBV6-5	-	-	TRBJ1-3	TGTGCCAGCAGATTGACTGCCGGAAACACCGTATATTTT	CASRLTAGNTVYF
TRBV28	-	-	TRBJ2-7	TGTGCCAGCAGTGGGCAACGTAGAAAGTACTTC	CASSGQRRKYF
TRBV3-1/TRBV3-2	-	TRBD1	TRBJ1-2	TGTGCCAGCAGCCAAGTGGGACAGGGTCCCTATGGCTACACCTTC	CASSQVGQGPYGYTF